The 2 T cell receptor beta chains below all came from one sample that was sequenced in a study of blood T cells in healthy people across ages. Sample-barcoded 5' priming and a J-beta primer mix drove a second PCR of about 7 to 12 cycles. Each CDR3 protein is one row after TCRdb ran MiXCR on the 5' RACE reads. Among 1,500,000 or so distinct CDR3 sequences listed, 35% to 45% were seen once. Sequenced material: blood. These receptor sequences come from a woman between 18 and 29 years old in good health.

Written as DNA, the CDR3 is TGTGCCATCAGTGAGTCGACAGGGACCGGCTACGAGCAGTACTTC. Translation: CAISESTGTGYEQYF. The rearrangement joins TRBV10-3 to TRBJ2-7, with 7 bases aligning to TRBD1. Trimming cost V 0 bases and J 3 bases; bases outside gene matches: 5. CDR1 ENHRY and CDR2 SYGVKD come from the germline V gene. CDR3 length: 15 amino acids.

Remarks on this clonotype: Its ends do not fully match the called genes, so a read error is possible. The V and J genes are TRBV28 and TRBJ1-5; no firm D call. The CDR3 is made up of 12 amino acids. The germline V gene has CDR1 MDHEN and CDR2 SYDVKM. CDR3 sequence reads: CASRLGNQPQPF. CDR3 DNA sequence: TGTGCCAGCAGGTTGGGCAATCAGCCCCAGCCTTTT.